These T cell receptor beta chains were read from a single sample in a study of vaccination effects on CD4 cells after COVID-19. Their target antigens are unknown. Data came from immunoSEQ multiplex PCR; TCRdb stores just in-frame clones and leaves some out. Of some 60,000 clones listed, around 77% were seen once; the top ten hold around 2.7%. Material: CD4+ T cells from PBMCs cultured with HCoV-NL63 spike peptides, obtained before COVID-19 vaccination. The receptors shown here come from a human donor who received a COVID-19 vaccine. Both conserved end residues are part of each CDR3. A D gene is named only where the DNA matches it firmly. Clone size is shown for a subset of rows, as once, few, many or a class of expanded clone.

-,TRBJ1-1,TRBV10-1,-,CASSLGDTEAFF,TGCGCCAGCAGTTTAGGGGATACTGAAGCTTTCTTT
TRBD1,TRBJ2-5,TRBV12-5,-,CASGYQGATGETQYF,TGTGCTAGTGGTTACCAGGGGGCGACAGGAGAGACCCAGTACTTC
TRBD1,TRBJ2-5,TRBV19,few,CASSSLQGAPYF,TGTGCCAGTAGTTCACTACAGGGGGCCCCCTACTTC
-,TRBJ1-2,TRBV2,-,CASVRAAANYGYTF,TGTGCCAGCGTGAGGGCAGCCGCGAACTATGGCTACACCTTC
-,TRBJ2-3,TRBV4-1,-,CASSFPGDSAGDENTQYF,TGCGCCAGCAGCTTCCCCGGGGACTCCGCAGGGGATGAAAATACGCAGTATTTT
TRBD1,TRBJ2-2,TRBV10-1,once,CASSTRTGNPKTGELFF,TGCGCCAGCAGTACCCGGACAGGGAATCCGAAGACCGGGGAGCTGTTTTTT
-,TRBJ1-2,TRBV28,-,CASTLPVGGGYTF,TGTGCCAGCACCCTTCCCGTGGGGGGCGGCTACACCTTC
TRBD1,TRBJ1-4,TRBV6-5,-,CASRQTGTNEKLFF,TGTGCCAGCAGGCAGACAGGGACTAATGAAAAACTGTTTTTT
-,TRBJ2-2,TRBV18,-,CASSPLLAPKNTGELFF,TGTGCCAGCTCACCACTGTTGGCACCTAAGAACACCGGGGAGCTGTTTTTT
TRBD1,TRBJ2-3,TRBV7-8,-,CASSPRQGTSTDTQYF,TGTGCCAGCAGCCCGCGACAGGGAACTAGCACAGATACGCAGTATTTT
-,TRBJ1-1,TRBV19,-,CASSGSRPPNTEAFF,TGTGCCAGTAGTGGCTCTAGGCCACCGAACACTGAAGCTTTCTTT
-,TRBJ1-1,TRBV5-1,-,CASSGQTNTEAFF,TGCGCCAGCAGCGGACAGACGAACACTGAAGCTTTCTTT
TRBD1,TRBJ1-1,TRBV2,-,CASSRDSIMNTEAFF,TGTGCCAGCAGTCGGGACAGTATCATGAACACTGAAGCTTTCTTT
-,TRBJ1-3,TRBV7-8,-,CASSLGVGGNTIYF,TGTGCCAGCAGCCTCGGTGTAGGAGGAAACACCATATATTTT
-,TRBJ1-5,TRBV4-1,few,CASSRDWGSRNQPQHF,TGCGCCAGCAGCCGAGACTGGGGATCACGAAATCAGCCCCAGCATTTT
-,TRBJ1-5,TRBV19,-,CASSRRMGNQPQHF,TGTGCCAGTAGTCGAAGAATGGGCAATCAGCCCCAGCATTTT
-,TRBJ2-5,TRBV5-1,-,CASSLGTRETQYF,TGCGCCAGCAGCCTCGGGACTCGTGAGACCCAGTACTTC
TRBD1,TRBJ2-6,TRBV2,-,CASSEGQRAGANVLTF,TGTGCCAGCAGTGAGGGACAGCGCGCGGGGGCCAACGTCCTGACTTTC
-,TRBJ1-1,TRBV29-1,-,CSVEAIRTVNTEAFF,TGCAGCGTTGAGGCCATTCGGACCGTCAACACTGAAGCTTTCTTT
-,TRBJ1-4,TRBV4-1,few,CASSQAGTGEEKLFF,TGCGCCAGCAGCCAAGCAGGAACGGGGGAAGAAAAACTGTTTTTT
TRBD1,TRBJ2-1,TRBV11-2,-,CASSSRIRDRGENEQFF,TGTGCCAGCAGCTCGAGAATCCGGGACAGGGGAGAGAATGAGCAGTTCTTC
-,TRBJ2-1,TRBV10-2,-,CASTLWGLGEQFF,TGCGCCAGCACCCTCTGGGGGCTAGGTGAGCAGTTCTTC
-,TRBJ2-3,TRBV18,-,CASSPRQGPSTDTQYF,TGTGCCAGCTCACCACGCCAGGGACCTAGCACAGATACGCAGTATTTT
-,TRBJ1-3,TRBV3-1/TRBV3-2,-,CASSRGGNTIYF,TGTGCCAGCAGCCGAGGAGGAAACACCATATATTTT
-,TRBJ1-2,TRBV5-1,-,CASSHLGGYGGYTF,TGCGCCAGCAGCCACCTAGGGGGTTACGGTGGCTACACCTTC